This TCR beta chain is from a study of cytomegalovirus exposure and HLA in healthy donors. Study-wide results and caveats: Common viral pathogens seemed, in a later analysis, to connect with several of the most significant clusters. Only CMV serostatus was available as immune exposure information.

PCR amplification relied on 60 Vbeta primers (plus 13 Jbeta primers). Original handling: Per a later analysis, the number of unique TCR beta chains was 75 million to 90 million, of which about 11 million were shared. Profiled with immunoSEQ multiplex PCR; TCRdb holds only in-frame clones, not every one. The V and J calls and the clone size are those of that table, but D and trimming were determined from the DNA. The repertoire consists of roughly 59,000 clones, with approximately 74% occurring once and the leading ten covering under 20%. The CDR3 loop spans 15 amino acids. The V and J ends lost 6 bases and 4 bases, in that order; junction bases with no gene match: 8. Germline-derived CDR1 and CDR2 are SGHTA and FQGTGA. A remark on this clone: Its antigen is unidentified.

The gene calls are TRBV7-3 and TRBJ2-3; 9 bases are a match to TRBD2. The receptor was isolated from a middle-aged man in good health and CMV-seropositive. Source material: PBMCs. The CDR3 region is CASSSVAGAADTQYF. In DNA form, the CDR3 reads TGTGCCAGCAGTTCCGTAGCGGGAGCTGCAGATACGCAGTATTTT.